These T cell receptor beta chains were read from a single sample in a study of post-analysis software for immune sequencing data. Via MiXCR, TCRdb re-called the PCR reads, giving one row per CDR3 protein. The profile shows around 770,000 distinct CDR3 sequences, approximately 44% of them singletons. The sequencing input was blood. These receptor sequences come from a girl aged 5 to 17 with multiple sclerosis. CDR3s include the opening cysteine and the closing phenylalanine or tryptophan. Fields, in order: clone size, V gene, D gene, J gene, CDR3 DNA, CDR3 protein. The D gene is left open where the match is weak. Expanded clones are given a class, and other clones once, few, many or no size at all.

abundance: NA
v_gene: TRBV20-1
d_gene: TRBD2
j_gene: TRBJ2-1
CDR3nt: TGCAGTGCTGGAGCGGGAGGAAACAATGAGCAGTTCTTC
CDR3aa: CSAGAGGNNEQFF

abundance: NA
v_gene: TRBV13
d_gene: TRBD2
j_gene: TRBJ2-3
CDR3nt: TGTGCCAGCAGCTCAAGGGGAGCTAGCGGGAGCCCCTGGGATACGCAGTATTTT
CDR3aa: CASSSRGASGSPWDTQYF

abundance: NA
v_gene: TRBV7-2
d_gene: TRBD2
j_gene: TRBJ2-5
CDR3nt: TGTGCCAGCAGCTTTCCTAGCGGGAGATCCTGGTCTGCCCAGTACTTC
CDR3aa: CASSFPSGRSWSAQYF

abundance: NA
v_gene: TRBV9
d_gene: NA
j_gene: TRBJ2-7
CDR3nt: TGTGCCTTTGGGAGGACAGACCTAGACGAGCAGTACTTC
CDR3aa: CAFGRTDLDEQYF

abundance: NA
v_gene: TRBV20-1
d_gene: TRBD2
j_gene: TRBJ2-1
CDR3nt: TGCAGTGCAACCGGGACTAACCACAATGAGCAGTTCTTC
CDR3aa: CSATGTNHNEQFF

abundance: NA
v_gene: TRBV5-5
d_gene: NA
j_gene: TRBJ2-1
CDR3nt: TGTGCCTCCTGGGGGTCCTACAATGAGCAGTTCTTC
CDR3aa: CASWGSYNEQFF

abundance: NA
v_gene: TRBV18
d_gene: TRBD1
j_gene: TRBJ2-7
CDR3nt: TGTGCCAGCTCACCGGACAGGGTGACCTACGAGCAGTACTTC
CDR3aa: CASSPDRVTYEQYF

abundance: NA
v_gene: TRBV20-1
d_gene: NA
j_gene: TRBJ2-5
CDR3nt: TGCAGTGCTAGAGATTTCGGGGCTAGCGTTTCACAAGAGACCCAGTACTTC
CDR3aa: CSARDFGASVSQETQYF

abundance: NA
v_gene: TRBV7-8
d_gene: TRBD2
j_gene: TRBJ2-3
CDR3nt: TGTGCCAGCAGCCCCGTACTAGCGGGAGTGAGCACAGATACGCAGTATTTT
CDR3aa: CASSPVLAGVSTDTQYF

abundance: NA
v_gene: TRBV7-2
d_gene: NA
j_gene: TRBJ2-1
CDR3nt: TGTGCCAGCAGCTCCGGGATAGGCAATGAGCAGTTCTTC
CDR3aa: CASSSGIGNEQFF

abundance: NA
v_gene: TRBV7-9
d_gene: TRBD1
j_gene: TRBJ1-1
CDR3nt: TGTGCCAGCGGCGAGTACAGGGGATTGTCGAACACTGAAGCTTTCTTT
CDR3aa: CASGEYRGLSNTEAFF

abundance: once
v_gene: TRBV25-1
d_gene: NA
j_gene: TRBJ1-2
CDR3nt: TGTGCCAGCAGTGAGGAAGCCCACACCGGGGGTGGCTACACCTTC
CDR3aa: CASSEEAHTGGGYTF

abundance: NA
v_gene: TRBV3-1
d_gene: TRBD1
j_gene: TRBJ2-7
CDR3nt: TGTGCCAGCAGCCAAGGGGGGACAGAGTCCTACGAGCAGTACTTC
CDR3aa: CASSQGGTESYEQYF

abundance: few
v_gene: TRBV28
d_gene: NA
j_gene: TRBJ1-5
CDR3nt: TGTGCCAGCAGTTCGGAACAGAGCAATCAGCCCCAGCATTTT
CDR3aa: CASSSEQSNQPQHF

abundance: NA
v_gene: TRBV6-5
d_gene: NA
j_gene: TRBJ2-7
CDR3nt: TGTGCCAGCAGTTACGGAGGACTACCCTCCTACGAGCAGTACTTC
CDR3aa: CASSYGGLPSYEQYF

abundance: few
v_gene: TRBV5-6
d_gene: NA
j_gene: TRBJ1-5
CDR3nt: TGTGCCAGCAGCTTGGGCTGGGACAATCAGCCCCAGCATTTT
CDR3aa: CASSLGWDNQPQHF

abundance: few
v_gene: TRBV12-3/TRBV12-4
d_gene: NA
j_gene: TRBJ2-3
CDR3nt: TGTGCCAGCAGTTCGCGGGGGCTTCTCGGTACGCAGTATTTT
CDR3aa: CASSSRGLLGTQYF

abundance: NA
v_gene: TRBV20-1
d_gene: NA
j_gene: TRBJ2-6
CDR3nt: TGCAGTGCTAGAGATATCCGCGGACCTGGGGCCAACGTCCTGACTTTC
CDR3aa: CSARDIRGPGANVLTF

abundance: NA
v_gene: TRBV24-1
d_gene: NA
j_gene: TRBJ2-1
CDR3nt: TGTGCCACCAGCGACACTCGTGGGACCCCTTTTTCCAATGAGCAGTTCTTC
CDR3aa: CATSDTRGTPFSNEQFF

abundance: NA
v_gene: TRBV6-2/TRBV6-3
d_gene: NA
j_gene: TRBJ2-7
CDR3nt: TGTGCCAGCAGTTTCACTAGGAACGAGCAGTACTTC
CDR3aa: CASSFTRNEQYF

abundance: NA
v_gene: TRBV4-1
d_gene: NA
j_gene: TRBJ2-7
CDR3nt: TGCGCCAGCAGCCAAGATCCCGGCTACTCGGGCGAGCAGTACTTC
CDR3aa: CASSQDPGYSGEQYF

abundance: few
v_gene: TRBV7-8
d_gene: NA
j_gene: TRBJ1-4
CDR3nt: TGTGCCAGCAGCTTACTACAGGGCTTTAATGAAAAACTGTTTTTT
CDR3aa: CASSLLQGFNEKLFF

abundance: NA
v_gene: TRBV7-9
d_gene: NA
j_gene: TRBJ1-1
CDR3nt: TGTGCCAGCAGCTTAGGGATCTGGGACACCGGTGTTATTGAAGCTTTCTTT
CDR3aa: CASSLGIWDTGVIEAFF

abundance: NA
v_gene: TRBV20-1
d_gene: TRBD2
j_gene: TRBJ2-7
CDR3nt: TGCAGTGCTATCCCAAACCCTAGCGGAGCCTACGAGCAGTACTTC
CDR3aa: CSAIPNPSGAYEQYF

abundance: NA
v_gene: TRBV5-5
d_gene: NA
j_gene: TRBJ1-1
CDR3nt: TGTGCCAGCAGCGGACACCTTCAGAGAGGGATACTGAACACTGAAGCTTTCTTT
CDR3aa: CASSGHLQRGILNTEAFF

abundance: few
v_gene: TRBV5-1
d_gene: NA
j_gene: TRBJ2-7
CDR3nt: TGCGCCAGCAGCTTGCTAGTGAGCGCCGGGGACGAGCAGTACTTC
CDR3aa: CASSLLVSAGDEQYF

abundance: NA
v_gene: TRBV7-3
d_gene: NA
j_gene: TRBJ2-3
CDR3nt: TGTGCCAGCAGCTCTCCCTGGGGGGAGAATCCAGATACGCAGTATTTT
CDR3aa: CASSSPWGENPDTQYF

abundance: few
v_gene: TRBV27
d_gene: TRBD2
j_gene: TRBJ2-1
CDR3nt: TGTGCCGGCAGCGTTTTAGCGGGGGCGTACAATGAGCAGTTCTTC
CDR3aa: CAGSVLAGAYNEQFF

abundance: few
v_gene: TRBV13
d_gene: NA
j_gene: TRBJ2-7
CDR3nt: TGTGCCAGCAGCTTATCCGGGAGTAACCCCGAGCAGTACTTC
CDR3aa: CASSLSGSNPEQYF

abundance: NA
v_gene: TRBV20-1
d_gene: NA
j_gene: TRBJ2-3
CDR3nt: TGCAGTGCTCTCCATCCGATCATGGATACGCAGTATTTT
CDR3aa: CSALHPIMDTQYF

abundance: NA
v_gene: TRBV5-6
d_gene: NA
j_gene: TRBJ2-5
CDR3nt: TGTGCCAGCAGCATTCTGCGGACAGTCCAAGAGACCCAGTACTTC
CDR3aa: CASSILRTVQETQYF

abundance: many
v_gene: TRBV4-3
d_gene: NA
j_gene: TRBJ2-7
CDR3nt: TGCGCCAGCAGCCAAGATAGGGGGACCTACGAGCAGTACTTC
CDR3aa: CASSQDRGTYEQYF

abundance: NA
v_gene: TRBV20-1
d_gene: TRBD1
j_gene: TRBJ1-4
CDR3nt: TGCAGTGCTCCTAGGACAGGGGGGATGAATGAAAAACTGTTTTTT
CDR3aa: CSAPRTGGMNEKLFF

abundance: NA
v_gene: TRBV11-2
d_gene: NA
j_gene: TRBJ2-3
CDR3nt: TGTGCCAGCAGCTCCCCCCAAACGGGCACCTCCACAGATACGCAGTATTTT
CDR3aa: CASSSPQTGTSTDTQYF

abundance: NA
v_gene: TRBV4-3
d_gene: NA
j_gene: TRBJ1-2
CDR3nt: TGCGCCAGCAGCCAGACACTGTCCGTTAACTATGGCTACACCTTC
CDR3aa: CASSQTLSVNYGYTF

abundance: few
v_gene: TRBV20-1
d_gene: NA
j_gene: TRBJ2-1
CDR3nt: TGCAGTGCTTCCCTTGGGAATGAGCAGTTCTTC
CDR3aa: CSASLGNEQFF

abundance: NA
v_gene: TRBV7-2
d_gene: NA
j_gene: TRBJ2-5
CDR3nt: TGCGCCAGCACCTTGGGTGGGGGCTCTCCTTTGCGGCAGTACTTC
CDR3aa: CASTLGGGSPLRQYF

abundance: NA
v_gene: TRBV6-1
d_gene: NA
j_gene: TRBJ2-3
CDR3nt: TGTGCCAGCAGTGAAAGCGAGAGCGGGCCAGATACGCAGTATTTT
CDR3aa: CASSESESGPDTQYF

abundance: few
v_gene: TRBV7-9
d_gene: NA
j_gene: TRBJ1-3
CDR3nt: TGTGCCAGCAGCTCCCGACAGGGAAACACCATATATTTT
CDR3aa: CASSSRQGNTIYF

abundance: NA
v_gene: TRBV6-1
d_gene: NA
j_gene: TRBJ2-3
CDR3nt: TGTGCCAGCAGCCTCGAACAGGGCATCGCGTCTAGCACAGATACGCAGTATTTT
CDR3aa: CASSLEQGIASSTDTQYF